The present entry profiles one TCR beta chain with its context. What it binds is not known. This entry comes from a study of Ad26.COV2.S vaccination and SARS-CoV-2 variants. Whole-study findings and limits: Breadth, reportedly substantial, characterized the spike-specific CD8+ and CD4+ T cell responses after vaccination. Measurements of TCR breadth and depth may have given underestimates of the total T cell responses. Those who received vaccine or placebo ended up with similar non-spike TCR breadth.

Measured with immunoSEQ multiplex PCR; TCRdb has only the in-frame clones, and not every one. The sample yields about 350,000 clones, about 90% seen once. The CDR3 is made up of 14 amino acids. V lost 3 bases, J lost 6 bases, and 1 base stayed unmatched. Germline CDR1 reads MNHEY; CDR2 reads SMNVEV (reference sequence). The origin of this receptor is a human donor who had recovered from COVID-19. This material consisted of peripheral blood, taken after recovery from COVID-19. This sequence joins TRBV27 and TRBJ1-6; 8 bases map to TRBD1. The CDR3 loop is CASSFTGGNSPLHF. CDR3 sequence (DNA): TGTGCCAGCAGTTTCACAGGGGGTAATTCACCCCTCCACTTT.